Below, one TCR beta chain is given with its context. This sample is drawn from a study of technical replicates of blood from a handful of donors. J gave up 3 bases and V 0 bases, and 2 bases lay outside the gene matches. CDR3 length: 16 amino acids. Germline values: CDR1 SGDLS, CDR2 YYNGEE. Measured with immunoSEQ multiplex PCR; TCRdb has only the in-frame clones, and not every one. The profile shows roughly 90,000 clones, approximately 90% of them singletons. Sample: T cells isolated from PBMCs. The clonotype comes from a human donor in good health. The chain uses TRBV9 and TRBJ2-7; TRBD2 aligns across 14 bases. The CDR3 region is CASSVGGLAGVYEQYF. CDR3 nucleotides: TGTGCCAGCAGCGTAGGGGGACTAGCGGGAGTCTACGAGCAGTACTTC.